The next 25 T cell receptor beta chains were all read from a single sample in a study of shared clonotypes between healthy human individuals. Generated by immunoSEQ multiplex PCR, the TCRdb table keeps only in-frame clones and is missing some. The table includes 950,000 to 1,200,000 clones, roughly 77% detected once. The sequenced sample consisted of memory CD4+ T cells from PBMCs. Subset denoted: CD45RA-negative fraction. These receptors came from a man aged 18 to 29 in good health. Some clones in this sample may be carry-over from other donors' samples.

This clone was seen only a few times. The chain uses TRBV7-9 and TRBJ2-2; 10 nucleotides agree with TRBD1. Germline V lookup: CDR1 SEHNR, CDR2 FQNEAQ (reference sequence). This CDR3 comprises 15 residues. The J segment lost 7 bases and the V segment lost 5 bases, leaving 7 bases of the junction unmatched. The CDR3 region has the DNA TGTGCCAGCAGCGTTAGAGGACAGGGGGTCGGGGAGCTGTTTTTT. Protein sequence: CASSVRGQGVGELFF.

A word on this clone: Other DNA sequences within the sample encode an identical CDR3. The V call is TRBV7-3, the J call TRBJ2-2, with D tentatively TRBD1 (5 bases). In germline, CDR1 is SGHTA, CDR2 FQGTGA. V lost 5 bases and J 6 bases, leaving 7 bases between the germline ends. The CDR3 has 12 residues. This chain's CDR3 is CASSPGPGELFF. DNA of the CDR3: TGTGCCAGCAGCCCAGGGCCCGGGGAGCTGTTTTTT. The full variable domain, rest sourced from reference TRBV7-3 and TRBJ2-2, is GAGVSQTPSNKVTEKGKYVELRCDPISGHTALYWYRQSLGQGPEFLIYFQGTGAADDSGLPNDRFFAVRPEGSVSTLKIQRTERGDSAVYLCASSPGPGELFFGEGSRLTVL.

The rearrangement links TRBV7-3 to TRBJ2-3; 8 positions match TRBD2. J was trimmed by 2 bases and V by 2 bases; bases with no gene match: 3. From germline, CDR1 is SGHTA and CDR2 FQGTGA. The CDR3 has 15 amino acids. Here the CDR3 DNA reads TGTGCCAGCAGCTTACAAGCGGGAGTCACAGATACGCAGTATTTT. This encodes CASSLQAGVTDTQYF.

V usage is TRBV6-1 and J usage is TRBJ1-1; the D is unclear. CDR3 length: 15 residues. Germline CDR1 MNHNS, CDR2 SASEGT. The V end was cut by 2 bases, the J end by 0 bases, with 10 bases between. CDR3: CASSEFIIMNTEAFF. In nucleotides, the CDR3 is TGTGCCAGCAGTGAATTCATAATCATGAACACTGAAGCTTTCTTT.

This chain uses TRBV30 with TRBJ2-1; D may match TRBD1 or TRBD2 (5 bases each). Germline CDR1 and CDR2: GTSNPN and SVGIG (reference sequence). This CDR3 has 15 residues. Trimming removed 5 bases from V and 0 bases from J, with 14 bases in between. The CDR3 DNA sequence: TGTGCCTGGTCCCTGGGGGATCCCTCCTACAATGAGCAGTTCTTC. Protein sequence: CAWSLGDPSYNEQFF.

The chain carries TRBV5-1 and TRBJ2-7, with 8 positions matching TRBD1. The CDR3 extends over 14 amino acids. V lost 3 bases, J lost 4 bases, and 6 bases stayed unmatched. Germline CDR1 reads SGHRS; CDR2 reads YFSETQ. The CDR3 sequence is CASSSSDRAYEQYF. The CDR3 DNA reads as TGCGCCAGCAGCTCATCGGACAGGGCTTACGAGCAGTACTTC.

The V call is TRBV9, the J call TRBJ1-5, with 10 bases that match TRBD1. With 0 bases clipped from V and 6 bases from J, the junction kept 0 bases outside the gene matches. The CDR3 totals 14 residues. Looked up from germline, CDR1 is SGDLS and CDR2 is YYNGEE. For the CDR3, the DNA is TGTGCCAGCAGCGTAGGACAGGGGGCTCAGCCCCAGCATTTT. Its protein product is CASSVGQGAQPQHF.

Only one count was recorded for this clone. The rearrangement links TRBV11-2 to TRBJ1-3; D uncertain. The CDR3 runs 13 residues. The germline V and J ends were trimmed by 5 bases and 0 bases, with 5 bases remaining between them. Looked up from germline, CDR1 is SGHAT and CDR2 is FQNNGV. As DNA, the CDR3 is TGTGCCAGCAGCCAGAGCTCTGGAAACACCATATATTTT. It codes for CASSQSSGNTIYF.

The table lists this clone with a count of one. A much larger clone is a single base away; this may be a read error. The same CDR3 can be traced to other DNA sequences in this sample. The chain carries TRBV11-3 and TRBJ2-3; the D gene could be TRBD1 or TRBD2 (5 bases each). Per the germline V gene, CDR1 is SGHNT and CDR2 is YENEEA. V was shortened by 1 base and J by 2 bases, with 7 bases between the two germline ends. This CDR3 has 14 residues. CDR3 bases: TGTGCCAGCAGCTTAGGAGGGACCACAGATACGCAGTATTTT. It encodes CASSLGGTTDTQYF. Looking up the rest from reference TRBV11-3 and TRBJ2-3 gives the full variable domain: EAGVVQSPRYKIIEKKQPVAFWCNPISGHNTLYWYLQNLGQGPELLIRYENEEAVDDSQLPKDRFSAERLKGVDSTLKIQPAELGDSAVYLCASSLGGTTDTQYFGPGTRLTVL.

The gene calls are TRBV2 and TRBJ1-4; D call uncertain. The CDR3 is 14 amino acids. The V gene's germline CDR1 is SNHLY and CDR2 FYNNEI. V lost 2 bases, J lost 4 bases, and 8 bases lay in between. The DNA for the CDR3 is TGTGCCAGCAGTGAAAGGACGGGTAATGAAAAACTGTTTTTT. Translating it yields CASSERTGNEKLFF. The full variable domain, with the rest looked up from reference TRBV2 and TRBJ1-4, is EPEVTQTPSHQVTQMGQEVILRCVPISNHLYFYWYRQILGQKVEFLVSFYNNEISEKSEIFDDQFSVERPDGSNFTLKIRSTKLEDSAMYFCASSERTGNEKLFFGSGTQLSVL.

The V call is TRBV5-1, the J call TRBJ2-1; tentatively, D is TRBD2 (5 bases). The CDR3 is 15 amino acids. Trimming took off 2 bases at V and 2 bases at J, with 11 bases between the two ends. Germline values: CDR1 SGHRS, CDR2 YFSETQ. The CDR3 loop reads CASSFEGSTYNEQFF. Written as DNA, the CDR3 is TGCGCCAGCAGCTTTGAGGGATCTACCTACAATGAGCAGTTCTTC.

The gene calls are TRBV14 and TRBJ2-5; D is unresolved. The V end lost 1 base, the J end lost 2 bases, and 8 bases lay between the germline ends. The CDR3 covers 14 residues. Germline loops: CDR1 SGHDN, CDR2 FVKESK. CDR3 protein: CASSQVQRQETQYF. The CDR3 coding sequence is TGTGCCAGCAGCCAAGTACAGAGACAAGAGACCCAGTACTTC.

In regard to this clone: Other nucleotide sequences in the sample specify the same CDR3. The J gene is TRBJ2-7, the V gene TRBV2, with D unresolved. This CDR3 contains 10 residues. Germline V gene data show CDR1 as SNHLY and CDR2 as FYNNEI. V was clipped by 8 bases and J by 3 bases, with 5 bases between them. The CDR3 DNA reads TGTGCCAGCCGTAGCTACGAGCAGTACTTC. Its protein product is CASRSYEQYF.

This clone showed up just once. The chain carries TRBV5-1 and TRBJ2-3, with D tentatively TRBD1 (5 bases). There are 15 residues in the CDR3. V was trimmed by 6 bases and J by 8 bases, leaving 22 bases between them. The germline CDR1 and CDR2 sequences are SGHRS and YFSETQ. CDR3 DNA sequence: TGCGCCAGCACTACAGGACCCGGTGTCTCACCTACGCAGTATTTT. This codes for CASTTGPGVSPTQYF.

The chain has TRBV7-2 and TRBJ2-7; D is unclear. This CDR3 contains 13 residues. CDR1 and CDR2 from the germline V gene are SGHTA and FQGNSA. V lost 2 bases to trimming and J lost 3 bases, with 8 bases between them. The CDR3 region has the DNA TGTGCCAGCAGCTTATCCCAAGACTACGAGCAGTACTTC. Translated: CASSLSQDYEQYF.

This chain links TRBV19 with TRBJ1-1, with a possible D match to TRBD1 (6 bases). CDR3 size: 13 residues. Germline V gives CDR1 LNHDA, CDR2 SQIVND (reference sequence). V was clipped by 4 bases and J by 5 bases, with 11 bases between them. The CDR3 DNA reads as TGTGCCAGTAGTAAGGGGGATCGGACTGAAGCTTTCTTT. Protein product: CASSKGDRTEAFF.

The genes are TRBV29-1 and TRBJ1-1; D not resolved. There are 14 residues in the CDR3. V lost 3 bases and J 6 bases, leaving 17 bases between the germline ends. Germline CDR1 reads SQVTM; CDR2 reads ANQGSEA. The CDR3 is CSVEVKLAGAEAFF. CDR3 coding DNA: TGCAGCGTTGAGGTAAAACTCGCCGGCGCTGAAGCTTTCTTT.

The chain has TRBV7-6 and TRBJ2-6, with unresolved D. Per the germline V gene, CDR1 is SGHVS and CDR2 is FNYEAQ. The CDR3 extends over 17 amino acids. The ends were cut back, 1 base at V and 0 bases at J, with 10 bases in the middle. The CDR3 is CASSLVGLHSGANVLTF. CDR3 in DNA: TGTGCCAGCAGCTTAGTTGGGCTGCACTCTGGGGCCAACGTCCTGACTTTC.

The chain has TRBV10-1 and TRBJ1-2; TRBD1 aligns across 12 bases. The CDR3 loop spans 18 amino acids. V shed 2 bases, J shed 4 bases, and the junction held 11 bases outside the gene matches. Per the germline V gene, CDR1 is WNHNN and CDR2 is SYGVQD (reference sequence). CDR3 coding DNA: TGCGCCAGCAGTGAGGAGGGGACAGGGGGCAGGTTCGGCTATGGCTACACCTTC. Translating gives CASSEEGTGGRFGYGYTF.

This clone was seen many times. V usage is TRBV5-6 and J usage is TRBJ2-1; TRBD2 aligns across 9 bases. This CDR3 has 13 residues. The V and J ends lost 2 bases and 7 bases, in that order; junction bases with no gene match: 1. CDR1 SGHDT and CDR2 YYEEEE come from the germline V gene. The CDR3 DNA is TGTGCCAGCAGCTTTCTAGCGGGGAATGAGCAGTTCTTC. Protein product: CASSFLAGNEQFF.

The chain couples TRBV28 to TRBJ1-4; 7 nucleotides align to TRBD1. V lost 5 bases and J lost 8; bases outside the gene matches: 14. This CDR3 has 16 amino acids. The germline CDR1 and CDR2 sequences are MDHEN and SYDVKM. The CDR3 protein is CASSLGFRGSREKLFF. As DNA, the CDR3 is TGTGCCAGCAGTCTGGGGTTCAGGGGGTCGCGGGAAAAACTGTTTTTT.

The chain carries TRBV28 and TRBJ1-3; D not resolved. V lost 6 bases and J 0 bases, leaving 9 bases between the germline ends. Per germline, CDR1 MDHEN and CDR2 SYDVKM. The CDR3 is 14 residues long. CDR3 region: CASRPGVSGNTIYF. The CDR3 DNA reads TGTGCCAGCAGGCCGGGAGTCTCTGGAAACACCATATATTTT.

The chain joins TRBV28 to TRBJ2-1; 7 bases map to TRBD2. The length of the CDR3 is 13 residues. Per the germline V gene, CDR1 is MDHEN and CDR2 is SYDVKM. V trimming: 11 bases; J trimming: 1 base; junction bases outside the gene matches: 5. The CDR3 bases are TGTGCCGCGGGGAGGGGATCCTACAATGAGCAGTTCTTC. The encoded protein is CAAGRGSYNEQFF.

The chain combines TRBV5-1 with TRBJ1-3; D not resolved. This CDR3 comprises 14 residues. The germline V gene encodes CDR1 SGHRS and CDR2 YFSETQ. V lost 4 bases and J 4 bases, leaving 12 bases between the germline ends. CDR3 DNA: TGCGCCAGCAGCCCCACCCAAGGGGGAAACACCATATATTTT. Encoded protein: CASSPTQGGNTIYF.

The V gene is TRBV7-2, the J gene TRBJ2-1; D may be TRBD1 (6 bases). V gave up 5 bases and J gave up 3 bases, with 14 bases separating them. CDR1 SGHTA and CDR2 FQGNSA come from the germline V gene. The CDR3 length is 15 residues. The CDR3 here is CASSPHRENYNEQFF. The CDR3 DNA sequence: TGTGCCAGCAGCCCCCACAGGGAGAACTACAATGAGCAGTTCTTC.